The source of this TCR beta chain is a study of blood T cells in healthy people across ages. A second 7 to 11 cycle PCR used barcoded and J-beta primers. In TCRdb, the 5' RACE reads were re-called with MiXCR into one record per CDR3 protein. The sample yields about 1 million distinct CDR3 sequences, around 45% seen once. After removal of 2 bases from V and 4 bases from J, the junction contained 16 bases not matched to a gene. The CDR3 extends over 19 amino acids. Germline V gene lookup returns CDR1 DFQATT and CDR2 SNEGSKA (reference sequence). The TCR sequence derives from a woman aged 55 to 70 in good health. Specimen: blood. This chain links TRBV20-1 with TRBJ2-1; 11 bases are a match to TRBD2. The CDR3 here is CSARLDSFMTSGVYNEQFF. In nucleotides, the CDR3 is TGCAGTGCTAGATTAGACTCGTTTATGACTAGCGGGGTTTACAATGAGCAGTTCTTC.